Following are 27 T cell receptor beta chains from one sample sequenced in a study of T cell responses to AZD1222 COVID-19 vaccine. Profiling relied on immunoSEQ multiplex PCR, and the TCRdb table lists in-frame clones only, not all of them. Of 80,000 to 100,000 clones listed, 85% to 95% were seen once; the top ten hold roughly 10%. This sample comprised peripheral blood, obtained 28 days after the second AZD1222 dose. The source is an adult who received the AZD1222 COVID-19 vaccine.

The V gene is TRBV11-3, the J gene TRBJ1-1; D gene unclear. The V gene lost 1 base and the J gene lost 3 bases, with 9 bases spanning the gap. CDR3 size: 14 residues. Looked up from germline, CDR1 is SGHNT and CDR2 is YENEEA. The CDR3 region is CASSLGATHTEAFF. DNA of the CDR3: TGTGCCAGCAGCTTAGGGGCCACCCACACTGAAGCTTTCTTT.

V is TRBV14 and J is TRBJ1-2, with D maybe TRBD1 (5 bases). Germline lookup yields CDR1 SGHDN and CDR2 FVKESK. Trimming removed 11 bases at V and 4 bases at J, with 17 bases between. The CDR3 totals 13 residues. The CDR3 protein is CASSGQGGYGYTF. As DNA, the CDR3 is TGTGCCTCTTCGGGGCAGGGAGGCTATGGCTACACCTTC.

The V and J genes are TRBV7-2 and TRBJ2-7; maybe TRBD2 (6 bases). Germline loops: CDR1 SGHTA, CDR2 FQGNSA. The CDR3 consists of 15 residues. V lost 2 bases and J lost 1, with 12 bases in between. The CDR3 DNA is TGTGCCAGCAGCTTATCAGGCGGGGCATCCTACGAGCAGTACTTC. Encoded protein: CASSLSGGASYEQYF.

This chain joins TRBV27 and TRBJ2-7; D unclear. The germline V and J ends were trimmed by 5 bases and 4 bases, with 18 bases remaining between them. The germline gives CDR1 MNHEY, CDR2 SMNVEV (reference sequence). The CDR3 consists of 15 residues. CDR3 nucleotide sequence: TGTGCCAGCAGTGCGGCTGGCCCGATGAATTACGAGCAGTACTTC. Encoded protein: CASSAAGPMNYEQYF.

This clone was seen only once. In the same sample, other DNA sequences code for this CDR3. The CDR3 region has the DNA TGTGCCAGCAGCTTCTCCCTAAACACTGAAGCTTTCTTT. Translation: CASSFSLNTEAFF. The V call is TRBV7-3, the J call TRBJ1-1; D call uncertain. Germline V gives CDR1 SGHTA, CDR2 FQGTGA. The CDR3 runs 13 residues. The ends were cut back, 3 bases at V and 2 bases at J, with 7 bases in the middle.

This chain connects TRBV7-6 to TRBJ1-3, with D possibly matching TRBD1 (5 bases). This CDR3 has 15 amino acids. Trimming cost V 1 base and J 1 base, with 8 bases left between them. Germline loops: CDR1 SGHVS, CDR2 FNYEAQ. This CDR3 reads CASSLVSGSGNTIYF. For the CDR3, the DNA is TGTGCCAGCAGCTTAGTTTCAGGGTCTGGAAACACCATATATTTT.

The gene calls are TRBV5-1 and TRBJ1-4; 8 bases are shared with TRBD1. This CDR3 region has 14 residues. J lost 7 bases, V lost 4 bases, and 6 bases had no gene match. Germline lookup yields CDR1 SGHRS and CDR2 YFSETQ. DNA of the CDR3: TGCGCCAGCAGCGTACGGACAGGGCTTGAAAAACTGTTTTTT. It yields the protein CASSVRTGLEKLFF.

This chain uses TRBV3-1 (or the pseudogene TRBV3-2) with TRBJ2-6; D remains ambiguous. V shed 4 bases and J shed 0 bases, with 10 bases lying between them. This CDR3 is built from 16 residues. CDR1 is LGHDT, CDR2 YNNKEL, per germline (reference sequence). The CDR3 DNA is TGTGCCAGCAGCCCCTGGGATTTCTCTGGGGCCAACGTCCTGACTTTC. Its translation: CASSPWDFSGANVLTF.

This sequence joins TRBV11-2 and TRBJ2-7; unclear D gene. V was pared by 2 bases and J by 3 bases, with 8 bases between. The length of the CDR3 is 13 residues. The germline V gene encodes CDR1 SGHAT and CDR2 FQNNGV. Written as DNA, the CDR3 is TGTGCCAGCAGCTTACCGGGCATCTACGAGCAGTACTTC. Translation: CASSLPGIYEQYF.

The V call is TRBV25-1, the J call TRBJ1-1; a weak D match, TRBD1 (5 bases). This CDR3 spans 14 amino acids. V was cut by 5 bases and J by 4 bases, with 14 bases left in between. The germline gives CDR1 MGHDK, CDR2 SYGVNS. In DNA, the CDR3 is TGTGCCAGCAGTAGCCAGGGTGGAGGCACTGAAGCTTTCTTT. This encodes CASSSQGGGTEAFF.

The chain joins TRBV18 to TRBJ1-2; D is undetermined. V shed 4 bases and J shed 6 bases, with 30 bases lying between them. Germline V lookup: CDR1 KGHSH, CDR2 LQKENI. The CDR3 sequence is 19 residues long. CDR3 sequence reads: CASSLRSGIVAAGEDGYTF. CDR3 DNA sequence: TGTGCCAGCTCACTCCGTTCCGGGATCGTAGCCGCTGGGGAAGATGGCTACACCTTC.

V and J are TRBV30 and TRBJ2-7; 11 bases line up with TRBD2. CDR3 length: 12 amino acids. The V gene end was trimmed by 5 bases and the J gene end by 3 bases; junction bases not matched to a gene: 0. CDR1 and CDR2 (germline): GTSNPN, SVGIG (reference sequence). The CDR3 DNA sequence: TGTGCCTGGGGGACTAGCGGCTACGAGCAGTACTTC. Protein sequence: CAWGTSGYEQYF.

The genes are TRBV7-3 and TRBJ1-1, with D perhaps matching TRBD1 (5 bases). With 4 bases removed from V and 10 bases from J, the gap between germline ends came to 16 bases. The CDR3 sequence is 13 residues long. The germline V gene has CDR1 SGHTA and CDR2 FQGTGA. CDR3 protein: CASSSTGPAGAFF. CDR3 coding DNA: TGTGCCAGCAGCTCTACGGGACCCGCAGGAGCTTTCTTT. Combining the CDR3 with reference TRBV7-3 and TRBJ1-1 gives the whole variable domain GAGVSQTPSNKVTEKGKYVELRCDPISGHTALYWYRQSLGQGPEFLIYFQGTGAADDSGLPNDRFFAVRPEGSVSTLKIQRTERGDSAVYLCASSSTGPAGAFFGQGTRLTVV.

The chain uses TRBV25-1 and TRBJ2-1, with 7 nucleotides matching TRBD1. Per germline, CDR1 MGHDK and CDR2 SYGVNS. There are 14 residues in the CDR3. Unmatched junction bases numbered 0, after V lost 3 bases and J lost 1 base. The CDR3 bases are TGTGCCAGCAGTGACAGGGGGTCCTACAATGAGCAGTTCTTC. This translates into CASSDRGSYNEQFF. Full variable domain (remainder filled in from reference TRBV25-1 and TRBJ2-1): EADIYQTPRYLVIGTGKKITLECSQTMGHDKMYWYQQDPGMELHLIHYSYGVNSTEKGDLSSESTVSRIRTEHFPLTLESARPSHTSQYLCASSDRGSYNEQFFGPGTRLTVL.

V is TRBV19 and J is TRBJ1-1; the D is unclear. The germline V gene has CDR1 LNHDA and CDR2 SQIVND (reference sequence). Trimming shortened V by 6 bases and J by 6 bases, and 11 bases separated the two germline ends. The CDR3 is made up of 12 amino acids. The CDR3 here is CASSKDSAEAFF. CDR3 DNA sequence: TGTGCCAGTAGCAAGGATTCGGCTGAAGCTTTCTTT.

This chain links TRBV14 with TRBJ2-1; D gene unclear. Germline V gene lookup returns CDR1 SGHDN and CDR2 FVKESK. The V end lost 0 bases, the J end lost 6 bases, and 12 bases lay between the germline ends. The CDR3 contains 15 residues. Written as DNA, the CDR3 is TGTGCCAGCAGCCAAGATTGGAGTGGGGTCAATGAGCAGTTCTTC. Translation gives CASSQDWSGVNEQFF.

The chain carries TRBV7-2 and TRBJ2-7; D is unresolved. Trimming removed 3 bases at V and 2 bases at J, with 17 bases between. The V gene's germline CDR1 is SGHTA and CDR2 FQGNSA. The CDR3 is made up of 16 amino acids. The DNA for the CDR3 is TGTGCCAGCAGCTTTGGATTAGTGGTTCCGCCCTACGAGCAGTACTTC. Translated, it gives CASSFGLVVPPYEQYF.

V usage is TRBV2 and J usage is TRBJ2-5, with 7 positions matching TRBD2. This CDR3 comprises 14 residues. V shed 7 bases, J shed 1 base, and the junction held 6 bases outside the gene matches. Germline CDR1 SNHLY, CDR2 FYNNEI. Written as DNA, the CDR3 is TGTGCCAGCACCTGGACTAGGGCCCAAGAGACCCAGTACTTC. It encodes CASTWTRAQETQYF.

The rearrangement links TRBV5-1 to TRBJ2-5; D is ambiguous. This CDR3 region has 13 residues. Germline loops: CDR1 SGHRS, CDR2 YFSETQ. V was trimmed by 2 bases and J by 2 bases, leaving 7 bases between them. The CDR3 spells CASSLRAQETQYF. Here the CDR3 DNA reads TGCGCCAGCAGCTTACGGGCTCAAGAGACCCAGTACTTC. Full variable domain (outside the CDR3, taken from reference TRBV5-1 and TRBJ2-5): KAGVTQTPRYLIKTRGQQVTLSCSPISGHRSVSWYQQTPGQGLQFLFEYFSETQRNKGNFPGRFSGRQFSNSRSEMNVSTLELGDSALYLCASSLRAQETQYFGPGTRLLVL.

The chain joins TRBV7-2 to TRBJ2-1; unclear D gene. Germline assignment: CDR1 SGHTA and CDR2 FQGNSA. V gave up 0 bases and J gave up 15 bases, with 9 bases separating them. CDR3 length equals 11 residues. The CDR3: CASSLAASWFF. Here the CDR3 DNA reads TGTGCCAGCAGCTTAGCAGCCTCGTGGTTCTTC.

The chain carries TRBV28 and TRBJ2-7; D gene uncertain. This CDR3 comprises 14 residues. Germline V gene data show CDR1 as MDHEN and CDR2 as SYDVKM. Trimming stripped 7 bases from V and 0 bases from J, with 13 bases between. CDR3 bases: TGTGCCAGCACCGCAGCAGGTAGCTCCTACGAGCAGTACTTC. Translated, it gives CASTAAGSSYEQYF.

The chain is built from TRBV24-1 and TRBJ2-2; 8 bases fit TRBD1. This CDR3 contains 15 residues. Germline CDR1 KGHDR, CDR2 SFDVKD. Trimming removed 6 bases from V and 4 bases from J; junction bases left unmatched: 6. CDR3 sequence: CATSISQGGTGELFF. The CDR3 DNA is TGTGCCACCAGTATTTCACAGGGGGGCACCGGGGAGCTGTTTTTT.

This chain uses TRBV18 with TRBJ1-5, with no clear D. CDR1 is KGHSH and CDR2 is LQKENI in the germline V gene. This CDR3 has 14 residues. Trimming cost V 2 bases and J 0 bases, with 5 bases left between them. CDR3 sequence (DNA): TGTGCCAGCTCACCAGGGTATAGCAATCAGCCCCAGCATTTT. This codes for CASSPGYSNQPQHF. Full variable domain (remainder filled in from reference TRBV18 and TRBJ1-5): NAGVMQNPRHLVRRRGQEARLRCSPMKGHSHVYWYRQLPEEGLKFMVYLQKENIIDESGMPKERFSAEFPKEGPSILRIQQVVRGDSAAYFCASSPGYSNQPQHFGDGTRLSIL.

This clone was counted a single time. The chain links TRBV21-1 to TRBJ2-5; TRBD2, as called in the table, went unchecked against the DNA. TRBV21-1 is a documented pseudogene. This CDR3 spans 15 amino acids. CDR3 sequence (DNA): TGTGCCAGCAGCCTCTCTCCCGGGATAAAAGAGACCCAGTACTTC. Its protein product is CASSLSPGIKETQYF.

The chain couples TRBV29-1 to TRBJ1-1; tentatively, D is TRBD1 (5 bases). In germline, CDR1 is SQVTM, CDR2 ANQGSEA. The CDR3 loop spans 13 amino acids. V was cut by 2 bases and J by 5 bases, with 12 bases left in between. CDR3 in amino acids: CSVERQGGTEAFF. CDR3 DNA sequence: TGCAGCGTTGAACGGCAGGGTGGGACTGAAGCTTTCTTT.

The V gene is TRBV27, the J gene TRBJ2-5, with 7 bases fitting TRBD2. Germline-derived CDR1 and CDR2 are MNHEY and SMNVEV (reference sequence). With V trimmed by 3 bases and J by 5 bases, 9 bases remained unmatched. This CDR3 contains 15 residues. This chain's CDR3 is CASSLREQGLETQYF. CDR3 nucleotide sequence: TGTGCCAGCAGTTTGCGGGAGCAAGGGTTGGAGACCCAGTACTTC.

Here the CDR3 reads CASSPSQLAENTEAFF. CDR3 DNA sequence: TGTGCCAGCTCACCTTCCCAACTCGCAGAAAACACTGAAGCTTTCTTT. The J gene is TRBJ1-1, the V gene TRBV18, with D unclear. The V end lost 3 bases, the J end lost 2 bases, and 16 bases lay between the germline ends. The CDR3 length is 16 residues. CDR1 is KGHSH and CDR2 is LQKENI in the germline V gene.